This is a list of T cell receptor beta chains from one sample in a study of blood T cell repertoires in COVID-19. Assay used: immunoSEQ multiplex PCR; TCRdb lists only in-frame clones, some missing. Among about 200,000 clones listed, roughly 84% were seen once. Sequencing input: peripheral blood. These receptor sequences come from a man aged 45-65 years with active or convalescent COVID-19. The CDR3 runs from the conserved cysteine through the conserved F or W.

j_call: TRBJ2-2
v_call: TRBV2
cdr3_aa: CASSGEGAGELFF

j_call: TRBJ2-1
v_call: TRBV11-2
cdr3_aa: CASSLDDSYNEQFF

j_call: TRBJ1-2
v_call: TRBV6-2/TRBV6-3
cdr3_aa: CASSYTSGTGRGYTF

j_call: TRBJ2-5
v_call: TRBV28
cdr3_aa: CASSFLAVLGTQYF

j_call: TRBJ2-7
v_call: TRBV2
cdr3_aa: CASSESTGSTYEQYF

j_call: TRBJ2-1
v_call: TRBV3-1/TRBV3-2
cdr3_aa: CASSDTGTGSYNEQFF

j_call: TRBJ2-3
v_call: TRBV19
cdr3_aa: CASSIFGGTDTQYF

j_call: TRBJ2-2
v_call: TRBV19
cdr3_aa: CASSIVIWGRSGELFF

j_call: TRBJ2-7
v_call: TRBV18
cdr3_aa: CASSPVGGPSEQYF

j_call: TRBJ1-2
v_call: TRBV28
cdr3_aa: CASSSVATGEGGYTF

j_call: TRBJ1-2
v_call: TRBV5-8
cdr3_aa: CASSFLRGGDPLNYGYTF

j_call: TRBJ1-2
v_call: TRBV7-2
cdr3_aa: CASSAGQGAYGYTF

j_call: TRBJ1-1
v_call: TRBV19
cdr3_aa: CASSPGTEMNTEAFF

j_call: TRBJ2-7
v_call: TRBV9
cdr3_aa: CASSAAGHGIYEQYF

j_call: TRBJ1-4
v_call: TRBV12-3/TRBV12-4
cdr3_aa: CASSFSGGEKLFF

j_call: TRBJ2-7
v_call: TRBV19
cdr3_aa: CASSMTGGAPGEQYF

j_call: TRBJ2-1
v_call: TRBV4-2
cdr3_aa: CASSQESTSGFYNEQFF

j_call: TRBJ2-2
v_call: TRBV7-2
cdr3_aa: CASSIGTFATGELFF

j_call: TRBJ1-4
v_call: TRBV9
cdr3_aa: CASSVGTQHYEKLFF

j_call: TRBJ2-4
v_call: TRBV5-5
cdr3_aa: CASSPGGLKNIQYF

j_call: TRBJ2-6
v_call: TRBV2
cdr3_aa: CASSASHIAGANVLTF

j_call: TRBJ1-4
v_call: TRBV23-1
cdr3_aa: CASSQSFAGRNEKLFF

j_call: TRBJ1-2
v_call: TRBV7-9
cdr3_aa: CASSLRQGMEGYTF

j_call: TRBJ2-6
v_call: TRBV18
cdr3_aa: CASSVRENSGANVLTF

j_call: TRBJ2-7
v_call: TRBV19
cdr3_aa: CASGPGTSGQRPYEQYF

j_call: TRBJ2-5
v_call: TRBV10-3
cdr3_aa: CAVGGAVQETQYF

j_call: TRBJ1-5
v_call: TRBV6-1
cdr3_aa: CASSEAPGTGSRQPQHF

j_call: TRBJ2-2
v_call: TRBV5-6
cdr3_aa: CASSYGLAGGKNTGELFF

j_call: TRBJ2-1
v_call: TRBV28
cdr3_aa: CASKAGGSYNEQFF

j_call: TRBJ1-1
v_call: TRBV4-2
cdr3_aa: CASSQERTGWNTEAFF

j_call: TRBJ1-2
v_call: TRBV30
cdr3_aa: CAWSLGASGYTF

j_call: TRBJ1-6
v_call: TRBV5-1
cdr3_aa: CASSFSGTGNQRNSPLHF

j_call: TRBJ1-2
v_call: TRBV28
cdr3_aa: CASSSNRDGYTF

j_call: TRBJ1-2
v_call: TRBV5-1
cdr3_aa: CASSLERRHGYTF

j_call: TRBJ1-3
v_call: TRBV5-1
cdr3_aa: CASSLGYGRGRGNTIYF

j_call: TRBJ2-3
v_call: TRBV5-1
cdr3_aa: CASSSGQGPDTQYF

j_call: TRBJ2-3
v_call: TRBV2
cdr3_aa: CASRDLFTDTQYF

j_call: TRBJ2-7
v_call: TRBV19
cdr3_aa: CASSMGTGSYEQYF

j_call: TRBJ1-2
v_call: TRBV18
cdr3_aa: CASSPLLTDFYGYTF

j_call: TRBJ1-6
v_call: TRBV7-9
cdr3_aa: CASSIGQTYNSPLHF

j_call: TRBJ2-1
v_call: TRBV3-1/TRBV3-2
cdr3_aa: CASSQARSPRNEQFF

j_call: TRBJ2-1
v_call: TRBV5-1
cdr3_aa: CASSFGTGYNEQFF

j_call: TRBJ2-1
v_call: TRBV10-3
cdr3_aa: CAQSEGTGESNEQFF

j_call: TRBJ1-4
v_call: TRBV5-4
cdr3_aa: CASSLGTLATNEKLFF

j_call: TRBJ2-5
v_call: TRBV20-1
cdr3_aa: CSASPASGAQETQYF

j_call: TRBJ2-1
v_call: TRBV5-4
cdr3_aa: CASSLGTGGYNEQFF

j_call: TRBJ1-1
v_call: TRBV28
cdr3_aa: CASSLQGGNTEAFF

j_call: TRBJ1-2
v_call: TRBV5-6
cdr3_aa: CASSLPSGHHVRGYTF

j_call: TRBJ2-3
v_call: TRBV18
cdr3_aa: CASSPYPGQSTDTQYF

j_call: TRBJ1-3
v_call: TRBV14
cdr3_aa: CASSPSTGGNTIYF

j_call: TRBJ2-7
v_call: TRBV19
cdr3_aa: CASSMRAGDSYEQYF

j_call: TRBJ1-1
v_call: TRBV28
cdr3_aa: CASRGQMNTEAFF

j_call: TRBJ2-5
v_call: TRBV24-1
cdr3_aa: CATSDPGQPETQYF

j_call: TRBJ2-2
v_call: TRBV5-4
cdr3_aa: CASSLWAGTGELFF